This record concerns one T cell receptor (beta chain) sequence. The target antigen is unknown. One end of the junction is discordant with germline, which a read error may explain. The CDR3 totals 14 residues. Germline V gene sequence: CDR1 LGHDT, CDR2 YNNKEL (reference sequence). A J-beta primer mix and a sample-barcoded 5' primer were used in a second PCR of about 7 to 12 cycles. From the 5' RACE reads, TCRdb called clonotypes with MiXCR, one entry per CDR3 protein. The data show around 1,500,000 distinct CDR3 sequences, roughly 40% seen once. The record originates from a study of blood T cells in healthy people across ages. Study conclusions and caveats: It was held that diversity estimates obtained from one million T cells represented underestimates. In the absence of known donor CMV status, changes in expanded clonotypes were possibly confounded. Among long-lived donors, naive CD4+ cells were more numerous and diversity higher than in aged donors. The study found TCR beta diversity correlated strongly with naive T cell percentage.

The receptor was derived from a woman aged 18 to 35 in good health. Sample: blood. The chain links TRBV3-1 to TRBJ1-2; 8 bases match TRBD1. CDR3 protein: CASSHLGQGNGYTF. The CDR3 DNA is TGCGCCAGCAGCCACCTAGGACAGGGTAATGGCTACACCTTC.